This TCR beta chain was documented in a study of cytotoxic CD8 clonotypes in ibrutinib-treated CLL. Study-level points and caveats: Exceeding age-matched healthy donors, baseline clonality also tracked the counts of circulating CD8+ T cells.

CDR1 and CDR2 (germline): MNHNS, SASEGT. The V gene lost 3 bases and the J gene lost 3 bases, with 15 bases spanning the gap. The CDR3 contains 16 residues. Clones were sequenced by immunoSEQ multiplex PCR, and TCRdb holds only the in-frame ones, with some missing. The table shows about 160,000 clones, with roughly 86% occurring only once. Details on this clone: Antigen specificity is unknown.

This TCR was recovered from a human donor with chronic lymphocytic leukemia. The sequences come from PBMCs, collected after 12 months of ibrutinib treatment. The chain couples TRBV6-1 to TRBJ2-1, with D maybe TRBD1 (5 bases). The CDR3: CASSDPGYKLYNEQFF. DNA for the CDR3: TGTGCCAGCAGTGACCCAGGGTACAAACTCTACAATGAGCAGTTCTTC.